The entry below gives a single T cell receptor (beta chain) sequence along with its context. This sample was taken from a study of blood T cell repertoires in COVID-19. Study in general: Acute and convalescent COVID-19 specimens originated in the United States, Italy and Spain. The cDNA or gDNA used as material had been derived from T cells, B-cell-depleted T cells, or PBMCs.

V lost 4 bases, J lost 0 bases, and 6 bases stayed unmatched. This CDR3 spans 15 amino acids. Germline CDR1 reads SGHNT; CDR2 reads YYREEE (reference sequence). Under the authors' procedure: Amplification from reference gene primers served as the basis for estimated nucleated cell counts. TCRdb keeps only in-frame clones here, not all; method: immunoSEQ multiplex PCR. V, J and clone size are taken as reported in that table, and D and trimming were inferred from the DNA itself. Here the sample spans approximately 130,000 clones, approximately 83% being singletons. V is TRBV5-4 and J is TRBJ2-7; 8 nucleotides match TRBD2. The sequenced material came from peripheral blood. This receptor was identified in a woman between 50 and 59 years old who had recovered from COVID-19. The CDR3 DNA reads as TGTGCCAGCAGCCGGGGGGGACTGGGCTCCTACGAGCAGTACTTC. Its protein is CASSRGGLGSYEQYF.